The rows below give T cell receptor beta chains drawn from one sample of a study of blood T cell repertoires in COVID-19. This table comes from immunoSEQ multiplex PCR, and its TCRdb copy is limited to in-frame clones, with some not included. This table has 270,000 or so clones, 83% appearing once. Input material: peripheral blood. These receptors were collected from a woman between 50 and 59 years old who had recovered from COVID-19. CDR3s include the opening cysteine and the closing phenylalanine or tryptophan. Fields, in order: D gene, clone size, V gene, J gene, CDR3 DNA, CDR3 protein. D genes are given only for firm matches. Clone size appears in some rows only: once, few, many, or a class for an expanded clone.

d_gene: TRBD1
abundance: once
v_gene: TRBV5-1
j_gene: TRBJ1-6
CDR3nt: TGCGCCAGCAGTTCGATGGGACAGGAGTTTAATTCACCCCTCCACTTT
CDR3aa: CASSSMGQEFNSPLHF

d_gene: TRBD1
abundance: NA
v_gene: TRBV5-1
j_gene: TRBJ2-1
CDR3nt: TGCGCCAGCAGGGGCAGACAGGGGGTTATGAATGAGCAGTTCTTC
CDR3aa: CASRGRQGVMNEQFF

d_gene: TRBD1
abundance: NA
v_gene: TRBV7-2
j_gene: TRBJ2-7
CDR3nt: TGTGCCAGCAGCTCACAGGGGTTCTCCTACGAGCAGTACTTC
CDR3aa: CASSSQGFSYEQYF

d_gene: NA
abundance: NA
v_gene: TRBV19
j_gene: TRBJ2-7
CDR3nt: TGTGCCAGTAGTAAGGAGCGACCCGCCTACGAGCAGTACTTC
CDR3aa: CASSKERPAYEQYF

d_gene: NA
abundance: NA
v_gene: TRBV27
j_gene: TRBJ1-2
CDR3nt: TGTGCCAGCAGCGGGGGAGGGGGCTACACCTTC
CDR3aa: CASSGGGGYTF

d_gene: NA
abundance: NA
v_gene: TRBV27
j_gene: TRBJ2-3
CDR3nt: TGTGCCAGCAGTACCCCGAGCCCCACAGATACGCAGTATTTT
CDR3aa: CASSTPSPTDTQYF

d_gene: TRBD1
abundance: NA
v_gene: TRBV3-1/TRBV3-2
j_gene: TRBJ2-7
CDR3nt: TGTGCCAGCAGCCAAGATCAGGGGACAGGGACTTTCAACGAGCAGTACTTC
CDR3aa: CASSQDQGTGTFNEQYF

d_gene: TRBD1
abundance: NA
v_gene: TRBV27
j_gene: TRBJ2-3
CDR3nt: TGTGCCAGCGCGGACAGGGGGCCTACAGATACGCAGTATTTT
CDR3aa: CASADRGPTDTQYF

d_gene: TRBD2
abundance: NA
v_gene: TRBV27
j_gene: TRBJ2-1
CDR3nt: TGTGCCAGCAGTGCCATAGCGGGATGGTTGAGAAATGAGCAGTTCTTC
CDR3aa: CASSAIAGWLRNEQFF

d_gene: TRBD1
abundance: NA
v_gene: TRBV7-8
j_gene: TRBJ2-3
CDR3nt: TGTGCCAGCAGCGTTGGACAGGGTTGGGCAGATACGCAGTATTTT
CDR3aa: CASSVGQGWADTQYF

d_gene: NA
abundance: NA
v_gene: TRBV25-1
j_gene: TRBJ1-2
CDR3nt: TGTGCCAGCAGTGATCGCGGGTTTTCAGGTGGCTACACCTTC
CDR3aa: CASSDRGFSGGYTF

d_gene: NA
abundance: NA
v_gene: TRBV19
j_gene: TRBJ1-1
CDR3nt: TGTGCCAGTAGTATAGGGGTCAGCGGTATCACTGAAGCTTTCTTT
CDR3aa: CASSIGVSGITEAFF

d_gene: TRBD2
abundance: NA
v_gene: TRBV7-7
j_gene: TRBJ2-3
CDR3nt: TGTGCCAGCAGCTTAGCTAGCGGGAATACAGATACGCAGTATTTT
CDR3aa: CASSLASGNTDTQYF